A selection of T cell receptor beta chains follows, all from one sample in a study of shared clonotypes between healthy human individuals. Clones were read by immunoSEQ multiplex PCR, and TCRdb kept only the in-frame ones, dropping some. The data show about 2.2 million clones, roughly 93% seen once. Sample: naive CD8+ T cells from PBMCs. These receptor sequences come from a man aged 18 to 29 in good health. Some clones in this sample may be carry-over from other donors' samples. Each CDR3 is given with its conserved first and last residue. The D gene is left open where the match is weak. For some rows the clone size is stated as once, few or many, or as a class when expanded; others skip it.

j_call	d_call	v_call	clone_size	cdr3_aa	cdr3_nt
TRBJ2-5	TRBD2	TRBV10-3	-	CAISGGLAGRETQYF	TGTGCCATCAGTGGGGGACTAGCGGGACGCGAGACCCAGTACTTC
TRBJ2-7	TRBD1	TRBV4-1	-	CASSQGQVSYEQYF	TGCGCCAGCAGCCAGGGACAGGTCTCCTACGAGCAGTACTTC
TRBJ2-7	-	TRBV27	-	CASSQDPSGEQYF	TGTGCCAGCAGTCAAGACCCAAGTGGGGAGCAGTACTTC
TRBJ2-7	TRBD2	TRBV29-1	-	CSVVIVAGGFHEQYF	TGCAGCGTTGTAATTGTGGCGGGAGGATTCCACGAGCAGTACTTC
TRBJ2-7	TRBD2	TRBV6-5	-	CASSGLAGGMREQYF	TGTGCCAGCAGCGGACTAGCGGGAGGAATGAGGGAGCAGTACTTC
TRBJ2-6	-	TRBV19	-	CASRSGANVLTF	TGTGCCAGTAGATCTGGGGCCAACGTCCTGACTTTC
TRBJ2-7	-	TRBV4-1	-	CASSQGRGAGYEQYF	TGCGCCAGCAGCCAAGGCAGGGGGGCGGGCTACGAGCAGTACTTC
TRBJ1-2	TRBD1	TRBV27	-	CASSLRGRTGGSGGYTF	TGTGCCAGCAGCCTACGAGGCAGGACAGGGGGCTCCGGTGGCTACACCTTC
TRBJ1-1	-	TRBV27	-	CASTRWMGDTEAFF	TGTGCCAGCACACGTTGGATGGGGGACACTGAAGCTTTCTTT
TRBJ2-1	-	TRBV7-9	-	CASSPDLLRTTGRHEQFF	TGTGCCAGCAGCCCCGACCTCCTACGAACCACGGGTAGGCATGAGCAGTTCTTC
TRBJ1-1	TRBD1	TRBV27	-	CASRVGGGAIEAFF	TGTGCCAGCAGGGTTGGAGGGGGCGCGATTGAAGCTTTCTTT
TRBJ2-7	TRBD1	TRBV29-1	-	CSVERTGTSYEQYF	TGCAGCGTTGAAAGGACAGGGACGAGCTACGAGCAGTACTTC
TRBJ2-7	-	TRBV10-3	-	CAISESSGISYEQYF	TGTGCCATCAGTGAATCGAGCGGCATCTCCTACGAGCAGTACTTC
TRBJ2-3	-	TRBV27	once	CASSASTDTQYF	TGTGCCAGCAGTGCTAGCACAGATACGCAGTATTTT
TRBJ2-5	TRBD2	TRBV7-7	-	CASSSTLPGLAGQETQYF	TGTGCCAGCAGCTCAACCTTACCGGGACTAGCGGGCCAAGAGACCCAGTACTTC
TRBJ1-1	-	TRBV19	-	CASKFRGANTEAFF	TGTGCCAGTAAATTTCGAGGGGCGAATACTGAAGCTTTCTTT
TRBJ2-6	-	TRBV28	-	CASSFARRGVGANVLTF	TGTGCCAGCAGTTTTGCTCGGAGGGGCGTTGGGGCCAACGTCCTGACTTTC
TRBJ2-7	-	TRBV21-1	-	CASKPLTGVPYEQYF	TGTGCCAGCAAGCCATTGACAGGGGTCCCCTACGAGCAGTACTTC
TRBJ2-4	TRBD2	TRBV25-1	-	CASRGREASIAKNIQYF	TGTGCCAGCCGGGGGCGGGAGGCCTCTATAGCCAAAAACATTCAGTACTTC
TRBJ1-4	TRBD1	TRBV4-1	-	CASSLPPGQGVRANEKLFF	TGCGCCAGCAGCCTCCCTCCGGGACAGGGTGTGAGGGCTAATGAAAAACTGTTTTTT
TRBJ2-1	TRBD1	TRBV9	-	CASSGLGTGASLNEQFF	TGTGCCAGCAGCGGGCTCGGGACAGGGGCGAGTCTGAATGAGCAGTTCTTC
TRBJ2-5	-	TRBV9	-	CASSVRALETQYF	TGTGCCAGCAGCGTTCGAGCTCTTGAGACCCAGTACTTC
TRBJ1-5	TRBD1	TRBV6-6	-	CASRMRTGVQPQHF	TGTGCCAGCAGGATGCGGACAGGGGTCCAGCCCCAGCATTTT
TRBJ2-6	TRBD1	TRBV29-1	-	CSVEGGTGSSGANVLTF	TGCAGCGTTGAAGGAGGGACAGGGAGCTCTGGGGCCAACGTCCTGACTTTC
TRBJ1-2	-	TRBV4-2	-	CASSQGVEDIDYGYTF	TGTGCCAGCAGCCAAGGGGTTGAGGATATCGACTATGGCTACACCTTC
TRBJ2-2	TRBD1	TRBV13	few	CASSLETTRQGIYTGELFF	TGTGCCAGCAGCTTAGAAACGACCCGACAGGGGATTTACACCGGGGAGCTGTTTTTT
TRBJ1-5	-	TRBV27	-	CASSLWGAKSNQPQHF	TGTGCCAGCAGTTTATGGGGGGCTAAAAGCAATCAGCCCCAGCATTTT
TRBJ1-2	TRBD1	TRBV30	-	CAWSSDREANYGYTF	TGTGCCTGGAGTTCGGACAGGGAAGCTAACTATGGCTACACCTTC
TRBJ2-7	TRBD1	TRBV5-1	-	CASRSLPGQGYEQYF	TGCGCCAGCAGGAGCCTCCCGGGACAGGGTTACGAGCAGTACTTC
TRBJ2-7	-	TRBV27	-	CASSRRGSNLYEQYF	TGTGCCAGCTCCCGGAGGGGGTCGAATCTCTACGAGCAGTACTTC
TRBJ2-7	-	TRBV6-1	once	CASSEGWGYEQYF	TGTGCCAGCAGTGAAGGGTGGGGGTACGAGCAGTACTTC
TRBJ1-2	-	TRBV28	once	CASSLTVDSGQGYTF	TGTGCCAGCAGCCTGACAGTTGACTCTGGGCAGGGCTACACCTTC
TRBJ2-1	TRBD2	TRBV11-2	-	CASSLGSSGRSNEQFF	TGTGCCAGCAGCTTGGGTTCTAGCGGGAGGTCCAATGAGCAGTTCTTC
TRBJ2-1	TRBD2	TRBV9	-	CASSVGGTSGYNEQFF	TGTGCCAGCAGCGTAGGTGGGACTAGCGGCTACAATGAGCAGTTCTTC
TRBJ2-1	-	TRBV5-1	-	CASSLANPYNEQFF	TGCGCCAGCAGCTTGGCCAACCCTTACAATGAGCAGTTCTTC
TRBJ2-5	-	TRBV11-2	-	CASSRSLGGTQYF	TGTGCCAGCAGCCGCTCGTTGGGGGGGACCCAGTACTTC
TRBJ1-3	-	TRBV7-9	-	CASSPRNLEDTIYF	TGTGCCAGCAGCCCTCGGAACCTGGAGGACACCATATATTTT
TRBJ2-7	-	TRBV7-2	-	CASSLGEEGSSYEQYF	TGTGCCAGCAGCTTAGGGGAGGAGGGGAGCTCCTACGAGCAGTACTTC
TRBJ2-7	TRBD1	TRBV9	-	CASGPGTGNYEQYF	TGTGCCAGCGGACCCGGGACAGGGAACTACGAGCAGTACTTC
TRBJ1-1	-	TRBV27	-	CASSLLGRGGTEAFF	TGTGCCAGCAGTTTATTGGGGCGGGGCGGCACTGAAGCTTTCTTT
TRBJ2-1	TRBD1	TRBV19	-	CASRVRGRNEQFF	TGTGCCAGTAGGGTCAGGGGGCGCAATGAGCAGTTCTTC